This T cell receptor (beta chain) was captured by sequencing in a study of cytomegalovirus exposure and HLA in healthy donors. Study-level information: Earlier, 150 million to 200 million T cells were analyzed, and more than 100 million unique TCR beta sequences were found among them.

This clone appeared a few times. Antigen unknown. Study-wide points: Most TCR sequences were seen very rarely across donors, but some public TCRs occurred in many.

This CDR3 region has 11 residues. Deletions cut 5 bases from V and 7 bases from J, with 9 bases between. Germline assignment: CDR1 PRHDT and CDR2 FYEKMQ (reference sequence). Primers included in the PCR were 60 Vbeta and 13 Jbeta primers. The method was immunoSEQ multiplex PCR; TCRdb's version includes in-frame clones alone and lacks a portion of them. The sample records some 120,000 clones, less than 75% being singletons. The sequencing sample was made of PBMCs. This receptor was taken from a woman aged 40-49 years in good health and CMV-seronegative. The chain joins TRBV13 to TRBJ2-7; D gene ambiguous. CDR3 sequence reads: CASSLKSEQYF. The CDR3 nucleotides are TGTGCCAGCAGCCTTAAATCGGAGCAGTACTTC.